Listed here are 29 T cell receptor beta chains from one sample, sequenced in a study of OX40 agonist ivuxolimab in advanced cancers. Assay used: immunoSEQ multiplex PCR; TCRdb lists only in-frame clones, some missing. The sample carries 70,000 to 85,000 clones, around 94% recorded once. The sequences come from CD4+ or CD8+ T cells sorted from blood, collected in a trial of the OX40 agonist ivuxolimab. These receptor sequences come from an adult with an advanced solid tumor such as melanoma, head and neck, liver or kidney cancer.

The chain recombines TRBV7-9 with TRBJ2-3, with a weak D call TRBD2 (5 bases). V lost 3 bases to trimming and J lost 0 bases, with 10 bases between them. The CDR3 loop spans 15 amino acids. Looked up from germline, CDR1 is SEHNR and CDR2 is FQNEAQ (reference sequence). The CDR3 loop is CASSFMGGSTDTQYF. The CDR3 coding sequence is TGTGCCAGCAGCTTTATGGGCGGGAGCACAGATACGCAGTATTTT.

To note about this clone: Its ends do not fully match the called genes, so a read error is possible. This sequence joins TRBV7-7 and TRBJ2-7; 8 positions agree with TRBD2. CDR1 is SSHAT, CDR2 FNYEAQ, per germline (reference sequence). CDR3 size: 13 residues. In nucleotides, the CDR3 is TGTGCTAGCAGCTTGAGCGGGGGATACGAGCAGTACTTC. The encoded protein is CASSLSGGYEQYF.

This chain uses TRBV21-1 with TRBJ1-2; TRBD1 was called by the table and not checked on the DNA. TRBV21-1 is designated a pseudogene. This CDR3 is built from 15 residues. The CDR3 DNA reads as TGTGCCAGCACCGAACCGGACAGGGTGAACTATGGCTACACCTTC. Amino acid sequence: CASTEPDRVNYGYTF.

V is TRBV5-1 and J is TRBJ2-7, with D possibly being TRBD1 or TRBD2 (5 bases each). Trimming took 5 bases from V and 2 from J, leaving 17 bases between them. This CDR3 is built from 15 residues. From germline, CDR1 is SGHRS and CDR2 YFSETQ. The CDR3 region is CASRPARDGAYEQYF. The CDR3 coding sequence is TGCGCCAGCAGACCCGCAAGGGACGGAGCCTACGAGCAGTACTTC.

This clone has only one observation. V gene TRBV9 combines with J gene TRBJ1-1; possible D gene TRBD1, 5 bases. CDR1 is SGDLS, CDR2 YYNGEE, per germline. This CDR3 has 14 residues. Deletions cut 0 bases from V and 6 bases from J, with 12 bases between. The CDR3 region has the DNA TGTGCCAGCAGCGTAGCTACAGGAGGGCCTGAAGCTTTCTTT. Translation gives CASSVATGGPEAFF.

CDR3 nucleotides: TGCGCCAGCAGCTTGAATTCAGGGGGGTTACCAGATACGCAGTATTTT. Its protein product is CASSLNSGGLPDTQYF. This sequence joins TRBV5-1 and TRBJ2-3; D possibly corresponds to TRBD1 (7 bases). V lost 1 base and J lost 4, with 16 bases in between. CDR1 SGHRS and CDR2 YFSETQ come from the germline V gene. The length of the CDR3 is 16 residues.

This clone was seen a handful of times. This chain uses TRBV12-5 with TRBJ1-2; no firm D call. Trimming removed 5 bases from V and 4 bases from J, with 11 bases in between. There are 13 residues in the CDR3. Germline-derived CDR1 and CDR2 are LGHNT and FRNRAP. CDR3 protein: CASGPAVGYGYTF. As DNA, the CDR3 is TGTGCTAGTGGTCCGGCAGTCGGCTATGGCTACACCTTC.

This rearrangement joins TRBV12-5 to TRBJ1-1, with D unclear. V was pared by 1 base and J by 1 base, with 7 bases between. The CDR3 runs 14 residues. CDR1 and CDR2 from the germline V gene are LGHNT and FRNRAP. CDR3 protein: CASGLAFRNTEAFF. For the CDR3, the DNA is TGTGCTAGTGGTTTGGCGTTTAGGAACACTGAAGCTTTCTTT.

The genes are TRBV15 and TRBJ1-4; D remains ambiguous. The germline CDR1 and CDR2 sequences are LNHNV and YYDKDF (reference sequence). The V end was cut by 3 bases, the J end by 0 bases, with 2 bases between. The CDR3 totals 13 residues. CDR3 sequence: CATSRTTNEKLFF. CDR3 DNA sequence: TGTGCCACCAGCAGGACAACTAATGAAAAACTGTTTTTT.

The chain is built from TRBV28 and TRBJ2-1, with TRBD1 as a possible D gene (5 bases). Trimming left V 7 bases short and J 5 bases short, with 21 bases between. Germline V gene data show CDR1 as MDHEN and CDR2 as SYDVKM. The CDR3 spans 16 residues. The CDR3 loop is CASKTGASRLHNEQFF. Here the CDR3 DNA reads TGTGCCAGCAAAACTGGGGCTAGTAGGCTACACAATGAGCAGTTCTTC.

The genes are TRBV5-5 and TRBJ2-7; no reliable D call. V dropped 3 bases and J dropped 0 bases, with 1 base sitting between them. From germline, CDR1 is SGHKS and CDR2 YYEKEE (reference sequence). The CDR3 extends over 11 amino acids. CDR3 residues: CASSYSYEQYF. The CDR3 nucleotides are TGTGCCAGCAGCTACTCCTACGAGCAGTACTTC.

V gene TRBV7-6 combines with J gene TRBJ2-7; no clear D gene. Germline V gene lookup returns CDR1 SGHVS and CDR2 FNYEAQ. V was pared by 5 bases and J by 6 bases, with 8 bases between. The CDR3 has 11 amino acids. Here the CDR3 reads CASSAPGEQYF. CDR3 DNA: TGTGCCAGCAGCGCCCCCGGCGAGCAGTACTTC.

This clone was counted a single time. The chain joins TRBV5-6 to TRBJ2-7; D is unresolved. V was clipped by 0 bases and J by 7 bases, with 8 bases between them. The V gene's germline CDR1 is SGHDT and CDR2 YYEEEE. The CDR3 sequence is 12 residues long. The CDR3 bases are TGTGCCAGCAGCTTGGACCGATGGGAGCAGTACTTC. This translates into CASSLDRWEQYF.

The J gene is TRBJ2-7, the V gene TRBV6-1; the D gene is possibly TRBD1 (5 bases). This CDR3 contains 15 residues. The germline V gene has CDR1 MNHNS and CDR2 SASEGT. V shed 2 bases and J shed 3 bases, with 14 bases lying between them. This CDR3 reads CASSELSTESYEQYF. CDR3 DNA sequence: TGTGCCAGCAGTGAACTTTCGACAGAAAGCTACGAGCAGTACTTC.

The V call is TRBV5-4, the J call TRBJ1-1; D perhaps matches TRBD1 (6 bases). V lost 3 bases to trimming and J lost 5 bases, with 14 bases between them. Germline V gene lookup returns CDR1 SGHNT and CDR2 YYREEE (reference sequence). CDR3 length: 14 amino acids. The CDR3 reads CASSSRDTGTEAFF. The CDR3 DNA reads TGTGCCAGCAGCTCCAGGGACACAGGGACTGAAGCTTTCTTT. Full variable domain (remainder filled in from reference TRBV5-4 and TRBJ1-1): ETGVTQSPTHLIKTRGQQVTLRCSSQSGHNTVSWYQQALGQGPQFIFQYYREEENGRGNFPPRFSGLQFPNYSSELNVNALELDDSALYLCASSSRDTGTEAFFGQGTRLTVV.

The gene calls are TRBV6-5 and TRBJ1-2; no clear D gene. CDR3 length equals 12 residues. Germline CDR1 and CDR2: MNHEY and SVGAGI. V gave up 6 bases and J gave up 8 bases, with 13 bases separating them. DNA of the CDR3: TGTGCCAGCAGATCCGGAGGACGGGGCTACACCTTC. Amino acid sequence: CASRSGGRGYTF.

The chain uses TRBV4-2 and TRBJ2-7; D unresolved. The germline V gene has CDR1 LGHNA and CDR2 YNFKEQ. Trimming stripped 1 base from V and 0 bases from J, with 7 bases between. The CDR3 extends over 14 amino acids. CDR3 sequence reads: CASSQGRSSYEQYF. CDR3 sequence (DNA): TGTGCCAGCAGCCAAGGAAGAAGCTCCTACGAGCAGTACTTC.

The chain employs TRBV7-9 and TRBJ1-3; no definite D call. This CDR3 spans 16 amino acids. The ends were cut back, 0 bases at V and 0 bases at J, with 9 bases in the middle. Per the germline V gene, CDR1 is SEHNR and CDR2 is FQNEAQ (reference sequence). The CDR3 here is CASSLAVRNSGNTIYF. The CDR3 nucleotides read TGTGCCAGCAGCTTAGCGGTGCGTAACTCTGGAAACACCATATATTTT.

The CDR3 nucleotides are TGTGCCAGCATGGGCAGGGGGCTCATGAACACTGAAGCTTTCTTT. Translation gives CASMGRGLMNTEAFF. The chain recombines TRBV27 with TRBJ1-1; 8 nucleotides match TRBD1. The CDR3 has 15 amino acids. Germline CDR1 and CDR2: MNHEY and SMNVEV (reference sequence). V lost 7 bases and J lost 0; bases outside the gene matches: 7.

The CDR3, as DNA: TGTGCTATCGGGACAGACGAGCAGTTCTTC. Its protein is CAIGTDEQFF. The V call is TRBV27, the J call TRBJ2-1; 7 bases agree with TRBD1. CDR1 and CDR2 (germline): MNHEY, SMNVEV (reference sequence). The CDR3 sequence is 10 residues long.

The chain joins TRBV6-5 to TRBJ1-2; D is possibly TRBD1 (5 bases). The CDR3 extends over 15 amino acids. V lost 0 bases, J lost 6 bases, and 14 bases lay in between. Germline V CDR1 and CDR2: MNHEY, SVGAGI. The CDR3 spells CASSYSSSGGNGYTF. For the CDR3, the DNA is TGTGCCAGCAGTTACTCGTCCTCCGGGGGGAATGGCTACACCTTC.

The V and J genes are TRBV2 and TRBJ1-6; D is ambiguous. The V gene lost 3 bases and the J gene lost 18 bases, with 18 bases spanning the gap. The CDR3 covers 13 residues. Looked up from germline, CDR1 is SNHLY and CDR2 is FYNNEI. Here the CDR3 reads CASSDGHNLLDHF. As DNA, the CDR3 is TGTGCCAGCAGTGACGGCCACAACCTTTTAGACCACTTT.

The chain couples TRBV27 to TRBJ1-1; D not certain. This CDR3 is 13 amino acids long. Germline V lookup: CDR1 MNHEY, CDR2 SMNVEV (reference sequence). The V and J ends lost 3 bases and 1 base respectively, with 6 bases between them. The CDR3 reads CASSFSGNTEAFF. CDR3 nucleotide sequence: TGTGCCAGCAGTTTTTCGGGGAACACTGAAGCTTTCTTT.

This clone was counted between two and nine times. The V and J genes are TRBV5-6 and TRBJ2-1; 9 bases are a match to TRBD1. The V segment lost 5 bases and the J segment 7 bases; nucleotides outside the gene matches: 13. Germline V gene sequence: CDR1 SGHDT, CDR2 YYEEEE. The CDR3 has 16 residues. The CDR3 sequence: CASSNRGQGSLNEQFF. As DNA, the CDR3 is TGTGCCAGCAGTAACAGGGGGCAGGGGTCTTTGAATGAGCAGTTCTTC.

This sequence joins TRBV7-9 and TRBJ2-7; TRBD1 agrees at 7 bases. Germline CDR1 SEHNR, CDR2 FQNEAQ (reference sequence). V shed 1 base and J 0 bases; nucleotides not matched to a gene: 3. The CDR3 runs to 15 residues. CDR3 sequence (DNA): TGTGCCAGCAGCTTAGGGACAGGTCCCTCCTACGAGCAGTACTTC. Its translation: CASSLGTGPSYEQYF.

This clone has a handful of counts. V is TRBV27 and J is TRBJ1-1, with D perhaps matching TRBD1 (5 bases). Trimming shortened V by 5 bases and J by 4 bases, and 14 bases separated the two germline ends. Germline CDR1 and CDR2: MNHEY and SMNVEV (reference sequence). This CDR3 has 14 amino acids. Here the CDR3 DNA reads TGTGCCAGCAGTCAAGGATGGGGGGGCACTGAAGCTTTCTTT. This gives the protein CASSQGWGGTEAFF.

The gene calls are TRBV9 and TRBJ2-5; tentative D call: TRBD2 (5 bases). CDR1 and CDR2 from the germline V gene are SGDLS and YYNGEE. V lost 1 base, J lost 3 bases, and 7 bases lay in between. The CDR3 sequence is 13 residues long. CDR3 in amino acids: CASSVWGEETQYF. CDR3 sequence (DNA): TGTGCCAGCAGCGTATGGGGAGAAGAGACCCAGTACTTC.

This sequence joins TRBV27 and TRBJ1-5; D might be TRBD1 (5 bases). The V end was cut by 9 bases, the J end by 7 bases, with 13 bases between. This CDR3 contains 12 residues. Germline-derived CDR1 and CDR2 are MNHEY and SMNVEV (reference sequence). The CDR3 nucleotides read TGTGCCAGTGGGACGGGCATGCAGCCCCAGCATTTT. Protein product: CASGTGMQPQHF.

The chain uses TRBV10-3 and TRBJ2-5, with D perhaps given as TRBD1 or TRBD2 (6 bases each). Germline V gives CDR1 ENHRY, CDR2 SYGVKD. The CDR3 extends over 16 amino acids. The V gene lost 2 bases and the J gene lost 4 bases, with 17 bases spanning the gap. This chain's CDR3 is CAISEGLEGERETQYF. DNA of the CDR3: TGTGCCATCAGTGAGGGGCTGGAGGGGGAGCGAGAGACCCAGTACTTC.